Following are 5 T cell receptor beta chains from one sample sequenced in a study of T cell responses to AZD1222 COVID-19 vaccine. Libraries were prepared by immunoSEQ multiplex PCR; TCRdb keeps only in-frame clonotypes and omits some of them. The sample holds some 150,000 clones; around 84% are singletons and the top ten take approximately 5%. Sequences were derived from peripheral blood, sampled 28 days after the second AZD1222 dose. These receptors were collected from an adult who received the AZD1222 COVID-19 vaccine.

The genes are TRBV27 and TRBJ2-3; the match to TRBD2 covers 12 bases. The CDR3 is 17 amino acids. Germline CDR1 and CDR2: MNHEY and SMNVEV (reference sequence). V lost 0 bases to trimming and J lost 10 bases; unmatched junction nucleotides: 11. CDR3 protein: CASSLSGLAGGPVAQYF. Here the CDR3 DNA reads TGTGCCAGCAGTTTATCTGGTCTAGCGGGGGGGCCAGTTGCGCAGTATTTT.

V usage is TRBV7-2 and J usage is TRBJ2-2, with D maybe TRBD2 (5 bases). The CDR3 has 15 amino acids. From germline, CDR1 is SGHTA and CDR2 FQGNSA. Trimming pared 2 bases from V and 1 base from J, leaving 8 bases between. CDR3 in DNA: TGTGCCAGCAGCTTAAAACTAGAGAACACCGGGGAGCTGTTTTTT. Its translation: CASSLKLENTGELFF. Full variable domain (outside the CDR3, taken from reference TRBV7-2 and TRBJ2-2): GAGVSQSPSNKVTEKGKDVELRCDPISGHTALYWYRQSLGQGLEFLIYFQGNSAPDKSGLPSDRFSAERTGGSVSTLTIQRTQQEDSAVYLCASSLKLENTGELFFGEGSRLTVL.

J is TRBJ1-3 and V is TRBV7-6; D gene unclear. Looked up from germline, CDR1 is SGHVS and CDR2 is FNYEAQ. CDR3 size: 15 residues. V gave up 2 bases and J gave up 3 bases, with 11 bases separating them. The CDR3 DNA reads as TGTGCCAGCAGCTTAATGGGGTCTTTTGGAAACACCATATATTTT. Encoded protein: CASSLMGSFGNTIYF.

The J gene is TRBJ2-3, the V gene TRBV29-1; a weak D match, TRBD2 (6 bases). V lost 1 base and J lost 4, with 6 bases in between. This CDR3 contains 12 residues. CDR1 is SQVTM and CDR2 is ANQGSEA in the germline V gene. CDR3 nucleotides: TGCAGCGTTGAAGGGGGGGCAGATACGCAGTATTTT. This codes for CSVEGGADTQYF.

This clone was counted a single time. The chain is built from TRBV25-1 and TRBJ2-7; D is uncertain. Trimming removed 4 bases from V and 4 bases from J, with 17 bases in between. The CDR3 is made up of 15 amino acids. The germline V gene encodes CDR1 MGHDK and CDR2 SYGVNS. The CDR3 DNA is TGTGCCAGCAGTGCCTTCGGGCTAGGTGTGTACGAGCAGTACTTC. This codes for CASSAFGLGVYEQYF.